Below are 10 T cell receptor beta chains sequenced from a single sample in a study of blood T cell repertoires in COVID-19. Method: immunoSEQ multiplex PCR; TCRdb's copy keeps in-frame clones and lacks some. The sample includes some 160,000 clones, about four fifths of them seen just once. Sequenced: peripheral blood. The receptors were gathered from a woman of 80 years or more with acute or convalescent COVID-19.

This chain joins TRBV9 and TRBJ2-7; TRBD2 aligns across 8 bases. Germline-derived CDR1 and CDR2 are SGDLS and YYNGEE. This CDR3 is built from 14 residues. V was clipped by 0 bases and J by 4 bases; unmatched bases: 3. Here the CDR3 DNA reads TGTGCCAGCAGCGTAGCGCCGGGGGGGTACGAGCAGTACTTC. This gives the protein CASSVAPGGYEQYF.

The J gene is TRBJ2-5, the V gene TRBV19; weak D call: TRBD1 (6 bases). CDR1 and CDR2 from the germline V gene are LNHDA and SQIVND (reference sequence). CDR3 length: 14 amino acids. V lost 5 bases and J lost 3, with 13 bases in between. The CDR3 sequence is CASSPRGGKETQYF. CDR3 DNA sequence: TGTGCCAGTAGTCCGCGAGGGGGAAAAGAGACCCAGTACTTC. Using reference TRBV19 and TRBJ2-5 for the parts outside the CDR3, the full variable domain is DGGITQSPKYLFRKEGQNVTLSCEQNLNHDAMYWYRQDPGQGLRLIYYSQIVNDFQKGDIAEGYSVSREKKESFPLTVTSAQKNPTAFYLCASSPRGGKETQYFGPGTRLLVL.

This clone occurred once. V is TRBV3-1 (or the pseudogene TRBV3-2) and J is TRBJ1-4; 7 bases match TRBD1. V shed 6 bases, J shed 4 bases, and the junction held 11 bases outside the gene matches. Germline values: CDR1 LGHDT, CDR2 YNNKEL (reference sequence). The CDR3 has 16 amino acids. The CDR3 loop is CASRATGTSYNEKLFF. CDR3 DNA: TGTGCCAGCAGGGCGACAGGGACGTCCTATAATGAAAAACTGTTTTTT.

The chain has TRBV21-1 and TRBJ2-1; the table assigns TRBD2, which was not confirmed against the DNA. TRBV21-1 represents a pseudogene. The CDR3 contains 18 residues. In DNA, the CDR3 is TGTGCCAGCAGCTCGGGACAGGGGACTAGCGGACCCTACAATGAGCAGTTCTTC. As protein: CASSSGQGTSGPYNEQFF.

V usage is TRBV5-5 and J usage is TRBJ2-5; 7 nucleotides match TRBD1. Looked up from germline, CDR1 is SGHKS and CDR2 is YYEKEE (reference sequence). The V segment lost 3 bases and the J segment 2 bases; nucleotides outside the gene matches: 10. This CDR3 spans 16 amino acids. CDR3 amino acids: CASSSRGQPTQETQYF. As DNA, the CDR3 is TGTGCCAGCAGCTCCCGGGGACAGCCAACTCAAGAGACCCAGTACTTC. Full variable domain (remainder filled in from reference TRBV5-5 and TRBJ2-5): DAGVTQSPTHLIKTRGQQVTLRCSPISGHKSVSWYQQVLGQGPQFIFQYYEKEERGRGNFPDRFSARQFPNYSSELNVNALLLGDSALYLCASSSRGQPTQETQYFGPGTRLLVL.

This clone was detected a few times. The CDR3 here is CAIGRRPGLAGATDTQYF. CDR3 nucleotides: TGTGCCATTGGCAGGAGACCGGGACTAGCGGGAGCCACGGATACGCAGTATTTT. The chain combines TRBV10-3 with TRBJ2-3, with 14 bases that match TRBD2. The CDR3 covers 18 residues. V dropped 9 bases and J dropped 6; count of bases not matched to a gene: 17. Germline V gives CDR1 ENHRY, CDR2 SYGVKD.

The rearrangement links TRBV2 to TRBJ2-5; 7 bases line up with TRBD2. CDR1 is SNHLY, CDR2 FYNNEI, per germline. V trimming: 6 bases; J trimming: 2 bases; junction bases outside the gene matches: 12. CDR3 length: 16 amino acids. The CDR3 DNA reads TGTGCCAGCAGCCCTACGCGGGGGAACGGGCAAGAGACCCAGTACTTC. This gives the protein CASSPTRGNGQETQYF.

The chain couples TRBV3-1 (or the pseudogene TRBV3-2) to TRBJ1-4; TRBD1 aligns across 9 bases. V was pared by 7 bases and J by 5 bases, with 2 bases of the junction left unmatched. The CDR3 is made up of 13 amino acids. Germline CDR1 LGHDT, CDR2 YNNKEL (reference sequence). In DNA, the CDR3 is TGTGCCAGCATGGGACAGGGAAATGAAAAACTGTTTTTT. This encodes CASMGQGNEKLFF.

V gene TRBV7-9 combines with J gene TRBJ2-7, with D tentatively TRBD1 (6 bases). Germline-derived CDR1 and CDR2 are SEHNR and FQNEAQ (reference sequence). The CDR3 has 15 amino acids. V lost 5 bases to trimming and J lost 3 bases, with 17 bases between them. The CDR3 region has the DNA TGTGCCAGCAGCCCTAATGACAGGATAGACTACGAGCAGTACTTC. Its protein product is CASSPNDRIDYEQYF.

This chain uses TRBV6-5 with TRBJ1-1, with D possibly TRBD1 on 5 matching bases. Germline V lookup: CDR1 MNHEY, CDR2 SVGAGI. This CDR3 comprises 12 residues. Trimming took 6 bases from V and 5 from J, leaving 10 bases between them. DNA of the CDR3: TGTGCCAGCAGAAGGGACTTGACTGAAGCTTTCTTT. Residues: CASRRDLTEAFF.